What follows describes a single T cell receptor (beta chain). The antigen is unknown. This CDR3 spans 14 amino acids. Losses at the gene ends were 6 bases for V and 2 bases for J; bases not matched to a gene: 5. CDR1 is SQVTM and CDR2 is ANQGSEA in the germline V gene. The data belong to a study of graft-versus-host responses after intestinal transplantation. Study overall: Recipients got multivisceral, liver-intestinal, or isolated intestinal transplants. General observations from the study: GvH clone levels peaked in circulation, and this peak was associated with early post-transplant HvG declines. Within the allografts of patients who had graft-donor T cell macrochimerism, graft-versus-host to host-versus-graft clonal ratios were high. GvH clones were found in recipient marrow; some appeared first in ileum or blood.

Using immunoSEQ multiplex PCR, the repertoire was profiled, and TCRdb retains in-frame clones only, with some absent. The sample lists around 71,000 clones; approximately 92% were seen once. Material: bone marrow, obtained 700 to 850 days after intestinal transplantation. This clonotype was obtained from a human patient who received an intestinal transplant, so some T cells may come from the graft donor. V is TRBV29-1 and J is TRBJ2-1; 9 bases fit TRBD1. The CDR3 nucleotides are TGCAGCGTGGAGGGACAGGGCGCCTACAATGAGCAGTTCTTC. This encodes CSVEGQGAYNEQFF.